These 25 T cell receptor beta chains were sequenced from one sample in a study of T cells in narcolepsy. Sequencing was performed with immunoSEQ multiplex PCR; in TCRdb, only in-frame clones are kept and a portion is missing. The sample records about 20,000 clones, roughly 87% being singletons. Source material: memory (CD45RA-) CD4+ T cells from blood. The receptors come from a human donor in good health.

This clone has just a few counts. CDR3 residues: CASSPRLAEEETQYF. The CDR3, as DNA: TGTGCCAGCAGCCCAAGACTAGCGGAAGAAGAGACCCAGTACTTC. This chain connects TRBV7-2 to TRBJ2-5; 9 nucleotides line up with TRBD2. CDR3 length equals 15 residues. V dropped 5 bases and J dropped 3; count of bases not matched to a gene: 7. Germline values: CDR1 SGHTA, CDR2 FQGNSA.

The chain has TRBV2 and TRBJ2-5; 9 nucleotides match TRBD2. The germline gives CDR1 SNHLY, CDR2 FYNNEI. The CDR3 totals 14 residues. Unmatched junction bases numbered 5, after V lost 3 bases and J lost 6 bases. CDR3 amino acids: CASSEASGVKTQYF. CDR3 sequence (DNA): TGTGCCAGCAGTGAGGCTAGCGGGGTCAAGACCCAGTACTTC. The full variable domain, with the rest looked up from reference TRBV2 and TRBJ2-5, is EPEVTQTPSHQVTQMGQEVILRCVPISNHLYFYWYRQILGQKVEFLVSFYNNEISEKSEIFDDQFSVERPDGSNFTLKIRSTKLEDSAMYFCASSEASGVKTQYFGPGTRLLVL.

There are a few counts of this clone. V gene TRBV25-1 combines with J gene TRBJ1-4, with 9 bases fitting TRBD1. Germline V CDR1 and CDR2: MGHDK, SYGVNS. There are 13 residues in the CDR3. J gave up 7 bases and V 6 bases, and 3 bases lay outside the gene matches. CDR3 coding DNA: TGTGCCAGCAGCAGGACAGGGGTTGAAAAACTGTTTTTT. It specifies CASSRTGVEKLFF.

The chain links TRBV2 to TRBJ2-1, with D tentatively TRBD1 or TRBD2 (6 bases each). CDR3 length equals 11 residues. Germline values: CDR1 SNHLY, CDR2 FYNNEI. DNA for the CDR3: TGTGCGGGGGGCAGATACAATGAGCAGTTCTTC. This gives the protein CAGGRYNEQFF.

The V and J genes are TRBV6-5 and TRBJ1-1; D remains unclear. CDR1 and CDR2 from the germline V gene are MNHEY and SVGAGI. V lost 7 bases and J 0 bases, leaving 12 bases between the germline ends. The CDR3 has 14 residues. The CDR3 is CASTLKGMNTEAFF. The CDR3 DNA sequence: TGTGCCAGCACCCTAAAGGGTATGAACACTGAAGCTTTCTTT.

V is TRBV28 and J is TRBJ1-5; the D gene is possibly TRBD1 (6 bases). The V and J ends lost 5 bases and 0 bases respectively, with 23 bases between them. Germline V gene lookup returns CDR1 MDHEN and CDR2 SYDVKM. This CDR3 contains 19 residues. The chain's CDR3 is CASSPPLIGTTYSNQPQHF. Here the CDR3 DNA reads TGTGCCAGCAGTCCGCCCTTGATCGGGACAACCTATAGCAATCAGCCCCAGCATTTT.

The count of this clone is one. V gene TRBV18 combines with J gene TRBJ1-2, with D possibly TRBD1 on 5 matching bases. CDR1 is KGHSH, CDR2 LQKENI, per germline. CDR3 length equals 15 residues. V was clipped by 1 base and J by 4 bases, with 13 bases between them. This CDR3 is CASSPRLKGFYGYTF. In DNA form, the CDR3 reads TGTGCCAGCTCACCACGGCTCAAGGGGTTCTATGGCTACACCTTC. Drawing the rest from reference TRBV18 and TRBJ1-2, the complete variable domain is NAGVMQNPRHLVRRRGQEARLRCSPMKGHSHVYWYRQLPEEGLKFMVYLQKENIIDESGMPKERFSAEFPKEGPSILRIQQVVRGDSAAYFCASSPRLKGFYGYTFGSGTRLTVV.

The chain combines TRBV18 with TRBJ1-1, with TRBD1 matching 9 bases. V was clipped by 9 bases and J by 5 bases; unmatched bases: 7. This CDR3 has 13 amino acids. Germline assignment: CDR1 KGHSH and CDR2 LQKENI. The CDR3 here is CASSTGGVTEAFF. In nucleotides, the CDR3 is TGTGCCAGTAGCACAGGGGGCGTTACTGAAGCTTTCTTT.

The chain couples TRBV19 to TRBJ1-1; 11 bases are a match to TRBD1. The V gene end was trimmed by 7 bases and the J gene end by 4 bases; junction bases not matched to a gene: 11. From germline, CDR1 is LNHDA and CDR2 SQIVND (reference sequence). CDR3 length equals 16 residues. The DNA of the CDR3 is TGTGCCAGTACAAAGGGACAGGGGGTTCTGGGCACTGAAGCTTTCTTT. As protein: CASTKGQGVLGTEAFF.

Concerning this clone itself: One junction end disagrees with the germline gene, perhaps due to a read error. The chain carries TRBV19 and TRBJ2-6, with D possibly TRBD1 on 5 matching bases. This CDR3 region has 16 residues. In germline, CDR1 is LNHDA, CDR2 SQIVND (reference sequence). The CDR3 spells CASLHRFSSGASVLTF. The CDR3 bases are TGTGCCAGCCTGCACAGGTTCAGCTCTGGGGCCAGCGTCCTGACTTTC.

The V gene is TRBV30, the J gene TRBJ1-6, with 8 positions matching TRBD1. The CDR3 runs 12 residues. CDR1 is GTSNPN and CDR2 is SVGIG in the germline V gene (reference sequence). J lost 7 bases, V lost 7 bases, and 3 bases had no gene match. DNA for the CDR3: TGTGCCTTAGGGGACAGGAATTCACCCCTCCACTTT. It translates to CALGDRNSPLHF.

The chain recombines TRBV5-1 with TRBJ1-1, with a possible D match to TRBD1 (5 bases). The CDR3 extends over 14 amino acids. Germline CDR1 SGHRS, CDR2 YFSETQ. V was pared by 1 base and J by 7 bases, with 14 bases between. CDR3: CASSLSGSFGEAFF. In DNA, the CDR3 is TGCGCCAGCAGCTTGTCAGGGTCGTTCGGTGAAGCTTTCTTT.

The chain carries TRBV7-7 and TRBJ2-2; D perhaps matches TRBD2 (5 bases). CDR3 size: 13 residues. The V gene's germline CDR1 is SSHAT and CDR2 FNYEAQ (reference sequence). Trimming took 1 base from V and 11 from J, leaving 11 bases between them. In nucleotides, the CDR3 is TGTGCCAGCAGCTTAGTTGGAGGAGGCGAGCTGTTTTTT. Translating it yields CASSLVGGGELFF.

This chain uses TRBV7-2 with TRBJ2-7; tentatively, D is TRBD1 (8 bases). Trimming shortened V by 0 bases and J by 4 bases, and 13 bases separated the two germline ends. The CDR3 covers 15 residues. Germline V gives CDR1 SGHTA, CDR2 FQGNSA. This CDR3 is CASSLAHRGGYEQYF. In nucleotides, the CDR3 is TGTGCCAGCAGCTTAGCCCACAGGGGGGGGTACGAGCAGTACTTC.

The chain recombines TRBV5-1 with TRBJ2-7; D may be TRBD1 or TRBD2 (5 bases each). The CDR3 length is 14 residues. Trimming shortened V by 3 bases and J by 4 bases, and 14 bases separated the two germline ends. Germline CDR1 SGHRS, CDR2 YFSETQ. This CDR3 reads CASSWDGAGYEQYF. The DNA for the CDR3 is TGCGCCAGCAGCTGGGACGGGGCAGGGTACGAGCAGTACTTC.

Of note for this clone: Its ends do not fully match the called genes, so a read error is possible. V is TRBV6-1 and J is TRBJ1-1; 8 bases agree with TRBD1. Germline CDR1 and CDR2: MNHNS and SASEGT. The CDR3 runs 15 residues. The CDR3 spells CAGSEPGGRGTEAFF. The CDR3 bases are TGTGCCGGCAGTGAGCCAGGGGGCAGAGGGACTGAAGCTTTCTTT.

Note on this clone: An end of the junction differs from the germline gene, which may be a read error. This chain links TRBV4-2 with TRBJ2-6, with D hard to call. The CDR3 contains 18 residues. From germline, CDR1 is LGHNA and CDR2 YNFKEQ. CDR3: CASTQEEIRLTGANVLTF. The CDR3 coding sequence is TGTGCCAGCACCCAAGAAGAGATCCGGCTCACTGGGGCCAACGTCCTGACTTTC.

This clone was seen just once. This sequence joins TRBV9 and TRBJ2-3; 13 nucleotides match TRBD2. The length of the CDR3 is 17 residues. V was pared by 0 bases and J by 0 bases, with 1 base of the junction left unmatched. The germline V gene has CDR1 SGDLS and CDR2 YYNGEE. The CDR3 DNA reads as TGTGCCAGCAGCGTAGGACTAGCGGGAGGCAGCACAGATACGCAGTATTTT. Its protein product is CASSVGLAGGSTDTQYF.

This clone has only a few counts. J is TRBJ2-2 and V is TRBV2, with D tentatively TRBD1 or TRBD2 (6 bases each). Germline V gives CDR1 SNHLY, CDR2 FYNNEI. V dropped 6 bases and J dropped 4 bases, with 18 bases sitting between them. CDR3 length: 16 amino acids. The CDR3 spells CASRTLGGAGTGELFF. DNA of the CDR3: TGTGCCAGCAGGACCCTCGGGGGCGCGGGCACCGGGGAGCTGTTTTTT.

This clone appeared a few times. V and J are TRBV29-1 and TRBJ1-3; D unclear. Germline V gene lookup returns CDR1 SQVTM and CDR2 ANQGSEA. This CDR3 is built from 12 residues. V was cut by 6 bases and J by 4 bases, with 10 bases left in between. CDR3 DNA: TGCAGCGTCACATCCTCAGGAAACACCATATATTTT. Translating it yields CSVTSSGNTIYF.

This clone was detected once. The chain carries TRBV5-1 and TRBJ2-5, with D hard to call. Trimming took 3 bases from V and 0 from J, leaving 9 bases between them. There are 14 residues in the CDR3. The V gene's germline CDR1 is SGHRS and CDR2 YFSETQ. CDR3 loop: CASSYGSYQETQYF. CDR3 coding DNA: TGCGCCAGCAGCTACGGTTCCTACCAAGAGACCCAGTACTTC.

The V and J genes are TRBV5-8 and TRBJ1-1; the D gene is possibly TRBD1 (5 bases). The CDR3 is 13 residues long. With 4 bases removed from V and 3 bases from J, the gap between germline ends came to 10 bases. Germline CDR1 reads SGHTS; CDR2 reads YDEGEE. The CDR3 DNA is TGTGCCAGCAGCGGGGCACAGCACACTGAAGCTTTCTTT. It yields the protein CASSGAQHTEAFF.

The chain uses TRBV11-1 and TRBJ1-6; 8 bases are shared with TRBD1. The CDR3 extends over 14 amino acids. With V trimmed by 5 bases and J by 6 bases, 3 bases remained unmatched. Looked up from germline, CDR1 is SGHAT and CDR2 is FQDESV (reference sequence). The CDR3 DNA reads as TGTGCCAGCAGCGCAGGGGGCCCTAATTCACCCCTCCACTTT. Its protein product is CASSAGGPNSPLHF.

This clone was counted once. CDR3 coding DNA: TGTGCCAGCAGCTTAGTGGGACTGAATAATTCACCCCTCCACTTT. It yields the protein CASSLVGLNNSPLHF. The V and J genes are TRBV7-8 and TRBJ1-6, with D tentatively TRBD1 (5 bases). This CDR3 spans 15 amino acids. Germline CDR1 is SGHVS and CDR2 is FQNEAQ. Trimming took 1 base from V and 5 from J, leaving 9 bases between them.

The V gene is TRBV5-1, the J gene TRBJ1-6, with a possible D match to TRBD1 (6 bases). CDR3 size: 14 residues. V gave up 4 bases and J gave up 8 bases, with 13 bases separating them. CDR1 is SGHRS and CDR2 is YFSETQ in the germline V gene. CDR3: CASSQGTGYSPLHF. The CDR3 DNA follows: TGCGCCAGCAGCCAGGGGACCGGGTATTCACCCCTCCACTTT.